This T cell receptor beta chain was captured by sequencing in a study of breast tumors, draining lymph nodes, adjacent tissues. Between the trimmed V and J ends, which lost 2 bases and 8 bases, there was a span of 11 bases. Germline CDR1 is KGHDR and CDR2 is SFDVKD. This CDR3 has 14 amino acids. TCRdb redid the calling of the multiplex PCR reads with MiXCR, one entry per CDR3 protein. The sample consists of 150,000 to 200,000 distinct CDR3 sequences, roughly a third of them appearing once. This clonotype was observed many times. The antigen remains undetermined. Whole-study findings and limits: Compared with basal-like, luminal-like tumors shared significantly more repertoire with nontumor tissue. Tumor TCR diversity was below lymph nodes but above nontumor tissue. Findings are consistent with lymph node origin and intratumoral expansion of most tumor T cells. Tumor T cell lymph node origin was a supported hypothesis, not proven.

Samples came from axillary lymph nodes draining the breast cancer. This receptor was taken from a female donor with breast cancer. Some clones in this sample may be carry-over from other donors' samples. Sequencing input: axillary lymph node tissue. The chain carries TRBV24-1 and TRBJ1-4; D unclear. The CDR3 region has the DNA TGTGCCACCAGTGATTCGAGGCTCGGAGAAAAACTGTTTTTT. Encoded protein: CATSDSRLGEKLFF.